Listed below are T cell receptor beta chains from one sample, sequenced in a study of chemoradiotherapy in HPV16-positive cancers. Clones were read by immunoSEQ multiplex PCR, and TCRdb kept only the in-frame ones, dropping some. The sample consists of roughly 14,000 clones, about nine tenths of them appearing once. Sequenced here: blood, sampled from a patient who underwent chemoradiotherapy. These TCRs come from a human donor with HPV-associated anogenital cancer. CDR3s include the opening cysteine and the closing phenylalanine or tryptophan. D genes are given only for firm matches. Size values are once, few and many counts, or a class for expanded clones, and some rows have none.

j_call v_call clone_size d_call cdr3_nt cdr3_aa
TRBJ1-2 TRBV5-6 - TRBD1 TGTGCCAGCAGCCCAGGGGGCAACTATGGCTACACCTTC CASSPGGNYGYTF
TRBJ2-5 TRBV19 - - TGTGCCAGTAGTCCCAGGCGGCAGGGGCAAGAGACCCAGTACTTC CASSPRRQGQETQYF
TRBJ2-7 TRBV6-5 - - TGTGCCAGCACGATCGGACAGTTAAGCTACGAGCAGTACTTC CASTIGQLSYEQYF
TRBJ1-2 TRBV7-9 - - TGTGCCAGCAGCTTAGACAGCCTTTTTTATGGCTACACCTTC CASSLDSLFYGYTF
TRBJ2-7 TRBV5-8 - TRBD1 TGTGCCAGCAGCGATGGGCGACAGGGGGCGGTCGACGAGCAGTACTTC CASSDGRQGAVDEQYF
TRBJ1-2 TRBV9 - TRBD1 TGTGCCAGCAGCGGGACAGGGGGTTCTTCTGACTATGGCTACACCTTC CASSGTGGSSDYGYTF
TRBJ2-1 TRBV30 - - TGTGCCTGGAGCCCCCAGGGGGGAGAGCAGTTCTTC CAWSPQGGEQFF
TRBJ2-2 TRBV6-5 - - TGTGCCAGCAGTTACAGGGGATACACCGGGGAGCTGTTTTTT CASSYRGYTGELFF
TRBJ2-7 TRBV27 - - TGTGCCAGCAGTCGACTATGGGAGCTGGACGAGCAGTACTTC CASSRLWELDEQYF
TRBJ2-3 TRBV6-1 - TRBD1 TGTGCCAGCAGTGAAGTAAGGGGCAGGGGGGATACGCAGTATTTT CASSEVRGRGDTQYF
TRBJ1-3 TRBV6-1 - TRBD1 TGTGCCAGCAGTGACAGGGGGCTTGGAAACACCATATATTTT CASSDRGLGNTIYF
TRBJ2-5 TRBV11-1 - TRBD2 TGTGCCAGCACCCCCAGCGGGGGCCCGGAGACCCAGTACTTC CASTPSGGPETQYF
TRBJ1-3 TRBV12-5 - - TGTGCTAGTGGTTTGGGAAGAGGGACCCTAGGAAACACCATATATTTT CASGLGRGTLGNTIYF
TRBJ2-7 TRBV5-7 - TRBD1 TGTGCCAGCAGCTTGGATTTCCAGGGGGAGCCCCCCTACGAGCAGTACTTC CASSLDFQGEPPYEQYF
TRBJ1-5 TRBV29-1 once - TGCAGCGTCCGACAGAGGGGGGTCAATCAGCCCCAGCATTTT CSVRQRGVNQPQHF
TRBJ2-7 TRBV11-1 - - TGTGCCAGCAGCTTAGCCTCCTACGAGCAGTACTTC CASSLASYEQYF
TRBJ2-3 TRBV13 - - TGTGCCAGCAGCTTCTCCTGGGCGGGGTTGGAAGATACGCAGTATTTT CASSFSWAGLEDTQYF
TRBJ2-1 TRBV5-1 - TRBD2 TGCGCCAGCAGCTTGGGGCGGGGGAGCCTGAATGAGCAGTTCTTC CASSLGRGSLNEQFF
TRBJ2-5 TRBV29-1 once - TGCAGCGTTCGTCGGGGCGGGGTAGGAGAGACCCAGTACTTC CSVRRGGVGETQYF
TRBJ1-5 TRBV6-1 once TRBD1 TGTGCCAGCAATGTACAGGGGGAGCAGCCCCAGCATTTT CASNVQGEQPQHF
TRBJ1-6 TRBV20-1 - - TGCAGTGCCCTGGGCCTCCCGGCCCTCCACTTT CSALGLPALHF
TRBJ1-2 TRBV19 - TRBD1 TGTGCCAGTAGTATGAGTTTTGGACAGGGGGACGGCTACACCTTC CASSMSFGQGDGYTF
TRBJ1-1 TRBV7-2 - - TGTGCCAGCAGCACCCGTACAGGGAAGAACACTGAAGCTTTCTTT CASSTRTGKNTEAFF
TRBJ1-2 TRBV18 - - TGTGCCAGCTCACCAGGGGGGATTAACTATGGCTACACCTTC CASSPGGINYGYTF
TRBJ1-2 TRBV30 - - TGTGCCTCGTTACCACTTACCATTCGGGAAGGCTACACCTTC CASLPLTIREGYTF
TRBJ1-2 TRBV7-2 - - TGTGCCAGCAGCCCAAGGGGGTTTCCGGGAAACTATGGCTGCACCTTC CASSPRGFPGNYGCTF
TRBJ2-3 TRBV27 - - TGTGCCAGTTGTAGGGGGGTCGAGGCAGATACGCAGTATTTT CASCRGVEADTQYF
TRBJ1-2 TRBV19 - TRBD1 TGTGCCAGTAGTGCCTCAGGGGGCATCTATGGCTACACCTTC CASSASGGIYGYTF
TRBJ2-3 TRBV2 - - TGTGCCAGCAACCGAGAGCGCACAGATACGCAGTATTTT CASNRERTDTQYF
TRBJ2-5 TRBV30 - - TGTGCCTGGAAGGTCCCACAAGAGACCCAGTACTTC CAWKVPQETQYF
TRBJ2-4 TRBV7-9 once - TGTGCCAGCAGCCCGCGCGAAAACATTCAGTACTTC CASSPRENIQYF
TRBJ2-5 TRBV7-9 - - TGTGCCAGCAGCTTAGAGGCCGGCGACAGGGAGGGGGGGACCCAGTACTTC CASSLEAGDREGGTQYF
TRBJ2-1 TRBV5-1 - - TGCGCCAGCAGCGCCCGGAGAAGCTCCTACAATGAGCAGTTCTTC CASSARRSSYNEQFF
TRBJ1-1 TRBV12-5 - - TGTGCTAGTGGTTTGGCCCGTGAAGGGAGGACTGAAGCTTTCTTT CASGLAREGRTEAFF
TRBJ1-6 TRBV6-5 - - TGTGCCAGCAGGGGCAGACTATCTTCACCCCTCCACTTT CASRGRLSSPLHF
TRBJ2-7 TRBV5-1 - TRBD1 TGCGCCAGCAGCTTGGCGCCGGACAGGGGAGACAACGAGCAGTACTTC CASSLAPDRGDNEQYF
TRBJ1-1 TRBV19 - - TGTGCCAGTAGTATAACCTCCGGCCCGGGCACTGAAGCTTTCTTT CASSITSGPGTEAFF
TRBJ2-7 TRBV5-6 - TRBD1 TGTGCCAGCAGCTTGATGGGACAGGCTTCTTTCTACGAGCAGTACTTC CASSLMGQASFYEQYF
TRBJ1-2 TRBV19 once TRBD1 TGTGCCAGCCGACAGGGAGACTATGGCTACACCTTC CASRQGDYGYTF
TRBJ2-7 TRBV5-1 - - TGCGCCAGCAGCGCTAGACAGCAACAAACCCCCTACGAGCAGTACTTC CASSARQQQTPYEQYF
TRBJ1-1 TRBV5-1 - - TGCGCCAGCAGCCCCTTGGGGAGGGACACTGAAGCTTTCTTT CASSPLGRDTEAFF
TRBJ2-1 TRBV7-9 - - TGTGCCAGCAGCCCACGGGGCACGGATGAGCAGTTCTTC CASSPRGTDEQFF
TRBJ2-7 TRBV6-5 - TRBD1 TGTGCCAGCAGTTACAGACCGGGACAGGGGATATACGAGCAGTACTTC CASSYRPGQGIYEQYF
TRBJ1-6 TRBV30 - - TGTGCCTGGAGTAGGTCCGGGAACCGGAATAATTCACCCCTCCACTTT CAWSRSGNRNNSPLHF
TRBJ2-7 TRBV2 - - TGTGCCAGCAGGGTAGGGGCCTCCGAGCAGTACTTC CASRVGASEQYF
TRBJ1-3 TRBV5-1 - - TGCGCCAGCAGCTTGGTAGCCCATTCTGGAAACACCATATATTTT CASSLVAHSGNTIYF
TRBJ2-5 TRBV30 - - TGTGCCCTGGTAGGGCAGGAGACCCAGTACTTC CALVGQETQYF
TRBJ2-2 TRBV14 once - TGTGCCAGCAGCCCCCTCCGCGGGGCGACGGGGTACACCGGGGAGCTGTTTTTT CASSPLRGATGYTGELFF
TRBJ1-2 TRBV5-6 - - TGTGCCAGCAGCGCGGGCGTTCGACAGATTGGCTACACCTTC CASSAGVRQIGYTF
TRBJ2-5 TRBV6-5 - - TGTGCCAGCAGTTACTCGACCGTCGGGACCCAGTACTTC CASSYSTVGTQYF
TRBJ1-3 TRBV29-1 - - TGCAGCGTTGGTCTGGGTACTGGAAACACCATATATTTT CSVGLGTGNTIYF